Here is one T cell receptor beta chain with its context. Its antigen is not identified. The sample is drawn from a study of T cell responses to AZD1222 COVID-19 vaccine. Whole-study findings and limits: Most donors were white British and more were female, and clonal diversity was possibly underestimated. Repertoires were obtained solely post-peak T cell response. An increase in Spike-specific TCR breadth and depth was observed after two AZD1222 doses.

Clones were sequenced by immunoSEQ multiplex PCR, and TCRdb holds only the in-frame ones, with some missing. The data show over 150,000 clones, with approximately 90% seen just once and roughly 4.5% held by the top ten. Trimming took 7 bases from V and 6 from J, leaving 19 bases between them. CDR1 and CDR2 from the germline V gene are MDHEN and SYDVKM. CDR3 length: 14 residues. This sequence originates from an adult in good health. The sequenced sample was peripheral blood, obtained on day 0 of MenACWY control vaccination. The J gene is TRBJ2-7, the V gene TRBV28; possibly TRBD1 for D (6 bases). CDR3 nucleotides: TGTGCCAGCACCTTACAGGGAATGAGAGGCGAGCAGTACTTC. This gives the protein CASTLQGMRGEQYF. The variable domain in full, completed from reference TRBV28 and TRBJ2-7, reads DVKVTQSSRYLVKRTGEKVFLECVQDMDHENMFWYRQDPGLGLRLIYFSYDVKMKEKGDIPEGYSVSREKKERFSLILESASTNQTSMYLCASTLQGMRGEQYFGPGTRLTVT.